This passage covers 10 T cell receptor beta chains from one sample sequenced in a study of OX40 agonist ivuxolimab in advanced cancers. Sequencing used immunoSEQ multiplex PCR; TCRdb keeps in-frame clones, though not all of them. The table lists approximately 61,000 clones, roughly 90% of them singletons. The specimen comprised CD4+ or CD8+ T cells sorted from blood, sampled in a trial of the OX40 agonist ivuxolimab. These receptor sequences come from an adult with an advanced solid tumor such as melanoma, head and neck, liver or kidney cancer.

The rearrangement links TRBV14 to TRBJ2-3, with D possibly being TRBD2 (6 bases). The CDR3 totals 15 residues. The V and J ends lost 4 bases and 6 bases respectively, with 17 bases between them. Germline assignment: CDR1 SGHDN and CDR2 FVKESK. This chain's CDR3 is CASSPGLTNVDTQYF. Written as DNA, the CDR3 is TGTGCCAGCAGCCCGGGACTCACTAACGTGGATACGCAGTATTTT.

To note about this clone: Germline and junction disagree at one end, which may indicate a read error. Other DNA sequences within the sample encode an identical CDR3. This chain connects TRBV7-7 to TRBJ2-3, with D perhaps TRBD1 (6 bases). There are 14 residues in the CDR3. Germline-derived CDR1 and CDR2 are SSHAT and FNYEAQ (reference sequence). The CDR3 coding sequence is TGTGCTAGCAGCTTAAGGGGGAGCACAGATACGCAGTATTTT. The encoded protein is CASSLRGSTDTQYF.

The rearrangement links TRBV7-9 to TRBJ2-1; 13 positions agree with TRBD2. Germline values: CDR1 SEHNR, CDR2 FQNEAQ (reference sequence). V gave up 4 bases and J gave up 6 bases; unmatched junction bases: 6. The CDR3 covers 16 residues. CDR3 protein: CASSSLTSGRVNEQFF. For the CDR3, the DNA is TGTGCCAGCAGCTCCTTAACTAGCGGGAGGGTCAATGAGCAGTTCTTC.

The chain has TRBV27 and TRBJ2-7; 9 bases line up with TRBD2. The CDR3 spans 14 residues. The germline V gene has CDR1 MNHEY and CDR2 SMNVEV (reference sequence). V lost 2 bases and J lost 5; bases outside the gene matches: 4. DNA of the CDR3: TGTGCCAGCAGTTTACCGGGACTAGCCCACGAGCAGTACTTC. Encoded protein: CASSLPGLAHEQYF.

This rearrangement joins TRBV28 to TRBJ2-1; maybe TRBD1 (5 bases). The CDR3 spans 14 residues. Germline V gene lookup returns CDR1 MDHEN and CDR2 SYDVKM. The germline V and J ends were trimmed by 7 bases and 3 bases, with 13 bases remaining between them. This CDR3 is CASTPIRGYNEQFF. The CDR3 region has the DNA TGTGCCAGCACCCCTATAAGGGGCTACAATGAGCAGTTCTTC.

The chain links TRBV7-3 to TRBJ2-1, with D perhaps assigned TRBD1 or TRBD2 (5 bases each). CDR3 length: 16 amino acids. The germline gives CDR1 SGHTA, CDR2 FQGTGA. V lost 1 base, J lost 7 bases, and 17 bases lay in between. Written as DNA, the CDR3 is TGTGCCAGCAGCTTAAATCCAAGTGACAGAGGGAATGAGCAGTTCTTC. Translation gives CASSLNPSDRGNEQFF.

The chain employs TRBV28 and TRBJ2-7; D ambiguous. Trimming cost V 2 bases and J 3 bases, with 8 bases left between them. Germline V gives CDR1 MDHEN, CDR2 SYDVKM. The CDR3 covers 13 residues. CDR3 nucleotides: TGTGCCAGCAGTTTACCGGACGGCTACGAGCAGTACTTC. Translated, it gives CASSLPDGYEQYF.

The gene calls are TRBV15 and TRBJ2-3; tentatively, D is TRBD2 (6 bases). The germline V and J ends were trimmed by 8 bases and 2 bases, with 11 bases remaining between them. Germline CDR1 and CDR2: LNHNV and YYDKDF (reference sequence). The CDR3 loop spans 13 amino acids. The chain's CDR3 is CATAEGLTDTQYF. In DNA form, the CDR3 reads TGTGCCACCGCGGAGGGGCTCACAGATACGCAGTATTTT. Based on the CDR3 plus reference TRBV15 and TRBJ2-3, the full variable domain is DAMVIQNPRYQVTQFGKPVTLSCSQTLNHNVMYWYQQKSSQAPKLLFHYYDKDFNNEADTPDNFQSRRPNTSFCFLDIRSPGLGDTAMYLCATAEGLTDTQYFGPGTRLTVL.

The rearrangement links TRBV4-1 to TRBJ2-1, with 8 bases identical to TRBD2. The CDR3 covers 13 residues. With V trimmed by 0 bases and J by 10 bases, 2 bases remained unmatched. Germline V CDR1 and CDR2: MGHRA, YSYEKL. The CDR3 loop reads CASSQEKREEQFF. The CDR3 DNA sequence: TGCGCCAGCAGCCAAGAAAAGCGGGAGGAGCAGTTCTTC.

The CDR3 spells CASSPSGLAGNEQYF. The CDR3 nucleotides are TGTGCCAGCAGCCCATCGGGACTAGCGGGGAACGAGCAGTACTTC. V gene TRBV7-2 combines with J gene TRBJ2-7; 13 bases match TRBD2. Germline values: CDR1 SGHTA, CDR2 FQGNSA. Trimming took 5 bases from V and 5 from J; bases not matched to a gene: 6. The CDR3 has 15 residues. Complete variable domain (other parts from reference TRBV7-2 and TRBJ2-7): GAGVSQSPSNKVTEKGKDVELRCDPISGHTALYWYRQSLGQGLEFLIYFQGNSAPDKSGLPSDRFSAERTGGSVSTLTIQRTQQEDSAVYLCASSPSGLAGNEQYFGPGTRLTVT.